This paragraph reports one T cell receptor beta chain. Its antigen is currently unknown. This sample stems from a study of shared clonotypes between healthy human individuals. It was CD45RO-negative cells, positively selected for CCR7, that made up naive CD8 cells, with terminally differentiated effector memory CD45RA+ cells excluded. V shed 1 base and J shed 8 bases, with 6 bases lying between them. This CDR3 region has 12 residues. CDR1 and CDR2 from the germline V gene are SEHNR and FQNEAQ (reference sequence). Findings and limits, study-wide: Tissues were not sampled, only blood, and their repertoires likely differ.

Replicate PCRs from sorted subsets contained roughly 200 ng DNA, which is around 29,000 T cell genomes. Clones were read by immunoSEQ multiplex PCR, and TCRdb kept only the in-frame ones, dropping some. The table lists about 2.1 million clones, about 92% of them singletons, with under 2% in the top ten. Specimen: naive CD8+ T cells from PBMCs. This chain uses TRBV7-9 with TRBJ2-1; D remains unclear. The receptor was isolated from a man younger than 35 in good health. Some clones in this sample may be carry-over from other donors' samples. CDR3 bases: TGTGCCAGCAGCTTAGTCGTACATGAGCAGTTCTTC. Its translation: CASSLVVHEQFF.